This T cell receptor (beta chain) was identified during a study of T-cell reconstitution after alpha-beta-depleted transplantation in children. General study points: For some patients, TCRbeta diversity was high at day 60 because of recipient T cells and thymic progenitors that survived. Several hundred expanded graft clones reportedly gave rise to the alpha-beta T cells present about two months after transplant. Diversity and T-cell counts at one year after transplant derived mostly from new T cells.

This CDR3 comprises 15 residues. Trimming took 7 bases from V and 4 from J, leaving 17 bases between them. This clonotype was detected only a few times. Its matching antigen is unknown. Preparation of the TCRbeta library involved a method that used unique molecular identifiers. TCRdb passed the PCR reads through MiXCR, listing each CDR3 protein once. Of 500,000 to 650,000 distinct CDR3 sequences listed, 13% are singletons. The material was PBMCs, mostly from graft donor cells, obtained 360 days after TCRalphabeta/CD19-depleted stem cell transplant. The chain carries TRBV12-3 or TRBV12-4 and TRBJ2-1; D perhaps matches TRBD1 (7 bases). The sequence came from a male patient younger than 18 who had a stem cell transplant for acute myeloid leukemia, so the T cells may come from the graft donor. This CDR3 reads CASTEDRRVYNEQFF. CDR3 coding DNA: TGTGCCAGCACTGAGGACAGGAGGGTTTACAATGAGCAGTTCTTC.